The clone carrying this T cell receptor beta chain was seen more than once but under ten times. Its antigen is unknown. This CDR3 contains 15 residues. The germline CDR1 and CDR2 sequences are MNHEY and SVGEGT. J lost 8 bases, V lost 8 bases, and 15 bases had no gene match. The data stem from a study of T cells after yellow fever vaccination. The study, taken as a whole, reports: A secondary response was less intense yet reached its peak sooner, at day 5 versus 15.

TCRdb re-analysed the 5' RACE reads in MiXCR, keeping a single row per CDR3 protein. The data hold around 230,000 distinct CDR3 sequences, with about 7% observed a single time. The V call is TRBV6-2 or TRBV6-3, the J call TRBJ2-1; 7 positions match TRBD2. The sample in question was CD4+ T cells sorted from PBMCs, obtained on the day of the yellow fever booster vaccination. The clonotype comes from a young man who received the YFV17D yellow fever vaccine. The CDR3 coding sequence is TGTGCCAGCTTCCCTCCGGGCGGGAGTGTATATGAGCAGTTCTTC. Translating it yields CASFPPGGSVYEQFF.